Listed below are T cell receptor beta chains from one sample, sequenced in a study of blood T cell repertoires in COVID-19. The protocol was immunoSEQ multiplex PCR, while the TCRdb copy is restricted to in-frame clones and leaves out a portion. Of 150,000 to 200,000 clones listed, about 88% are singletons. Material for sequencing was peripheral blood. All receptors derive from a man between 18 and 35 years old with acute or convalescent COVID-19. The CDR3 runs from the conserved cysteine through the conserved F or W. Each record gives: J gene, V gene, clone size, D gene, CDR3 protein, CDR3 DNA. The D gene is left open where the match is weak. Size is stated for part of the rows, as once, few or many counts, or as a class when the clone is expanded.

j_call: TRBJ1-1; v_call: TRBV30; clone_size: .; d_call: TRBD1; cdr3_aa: CAWSVSTLQGILNTEAFF; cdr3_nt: TGTGCCTGGAGTGTTTCTACGCTACAGGGGATATTGAACACTGAAGCTTTCTTT
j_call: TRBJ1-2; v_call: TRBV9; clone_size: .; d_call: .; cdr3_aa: CASSPDSYHGYTF; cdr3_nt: TGTGCCAGCAGCCCGGACTCGTACCATGGCTACACCTTC
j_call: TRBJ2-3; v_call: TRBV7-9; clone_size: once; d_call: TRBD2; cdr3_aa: CASSRTSGGRSTDTQYF; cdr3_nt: TGTGCCAGCAGCAGGACTAGCGGGGGCCGGAGCACAGATACGCAGTATTTT
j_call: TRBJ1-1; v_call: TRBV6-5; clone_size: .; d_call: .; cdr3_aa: CASGSQGLDTEAFF; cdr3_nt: TGTGCCAGCGGCTCGCAGGGGCTGGACACTGAAGCTTTCTTT
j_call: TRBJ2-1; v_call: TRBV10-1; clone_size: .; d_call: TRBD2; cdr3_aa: CASSDLRGGNEQFF; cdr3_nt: TGCGCCAGCAGTGACCTACGGGGGGGAAATGAGCAGTTCTTC
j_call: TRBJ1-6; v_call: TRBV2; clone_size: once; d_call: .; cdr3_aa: CASRVTDLGGSPLHF; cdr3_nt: TGTGCCAGCAGGGTGACAGACCTCGGTGGTTCACCCCTCCACTTT
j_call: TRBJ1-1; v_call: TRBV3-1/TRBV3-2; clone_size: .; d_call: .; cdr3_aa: CASSQGRGTEAFF; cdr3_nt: TGTGCCAGCAGCCAAGGAAGGGGCACTGAAGCTTTCTTT
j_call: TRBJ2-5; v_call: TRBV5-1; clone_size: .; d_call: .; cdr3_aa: CASSVDPGQETQYF; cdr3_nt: TGCGCCAGCAGCGTAGACCCGGGGCAAGAGACCCAGTACTTC
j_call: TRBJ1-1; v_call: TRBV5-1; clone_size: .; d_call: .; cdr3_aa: CASSFMTGRGNSEAFF; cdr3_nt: TGCGCCAGCAGCTTTATGACAGGACGAGGAAACTCTGAAGCTTTCTTT
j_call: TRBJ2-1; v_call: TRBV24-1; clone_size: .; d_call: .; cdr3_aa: CATSDTIHEQFF; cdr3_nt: TGTGCCACCAGTGACACTATCCATGAGCAGTTCTTC
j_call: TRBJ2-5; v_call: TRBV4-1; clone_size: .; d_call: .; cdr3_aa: CASSQDPGGGPQETQYF; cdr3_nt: TGCGCCAGCAGCCAAGATCCTGGGGGGGGGCCCCAAGAGACCCAGTACTTC
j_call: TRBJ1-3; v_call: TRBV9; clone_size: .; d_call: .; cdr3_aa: CASSLGGDGNTIYF; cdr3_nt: TGTGCCAGCAGCCTCGGAGGGGACGGAAACACCATATATTTT
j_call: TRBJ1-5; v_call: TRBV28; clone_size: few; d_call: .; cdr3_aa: CASILGTSNQPQHF; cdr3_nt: TGTGCCAGCATCCTAGGGACAAGCAATCAGCCCCAGCATTTT
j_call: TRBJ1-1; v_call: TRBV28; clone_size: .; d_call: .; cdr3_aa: CASSRPTGNTEAFF; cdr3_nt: TGTGCCAGCAGTCGACCCACAGGGAACACTGAAGCTTTCTTT
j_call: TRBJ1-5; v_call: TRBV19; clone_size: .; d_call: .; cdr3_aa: CASSMSGEGNQPQHF; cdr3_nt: TGTGCCAGTAGTATGAGCGGTGAGGGCAATCAGCCCCAGCATTTT
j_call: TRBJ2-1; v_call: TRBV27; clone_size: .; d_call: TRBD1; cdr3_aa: CASSHRGPKPYNEQFF; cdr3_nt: TGTGCCAGCAGTCACAGGGGGCCCAAACCTTACAATGAGCAGTTCTTC
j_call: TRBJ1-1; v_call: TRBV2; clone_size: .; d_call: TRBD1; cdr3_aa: CASKDRDGTEAFF; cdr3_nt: TGTGCCAGCAAAGACAGGGATGGGACTGAAGCTTTCTTT
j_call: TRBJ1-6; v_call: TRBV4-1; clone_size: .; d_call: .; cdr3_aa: CASSPPGSPLHF; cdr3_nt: TGCGCCAGCAGCCCCCCGGGATCACCCCTCCACTTT
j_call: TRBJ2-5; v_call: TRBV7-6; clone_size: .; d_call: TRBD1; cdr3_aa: CASNFGTADQETQYF; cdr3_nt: TGTGCCAGCAACTTTGGGACAGCGGACCAAGAGACCCAGTACTTC
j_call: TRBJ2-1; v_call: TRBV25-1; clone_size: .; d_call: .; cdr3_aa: CASSESPRGSYNEQFF; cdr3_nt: TGTGCCAGCAGTGAATCTCCAAGGGGCTCATACAATGAGCAGTTCTTC
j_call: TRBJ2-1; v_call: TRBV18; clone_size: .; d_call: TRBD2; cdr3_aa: CASSPGSGGEQFF; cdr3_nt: TGTGCCAGCTCACCAGGGTCGGGGGGTGAGCAGTTCTTC
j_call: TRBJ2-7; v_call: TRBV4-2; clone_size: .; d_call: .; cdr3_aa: CASSQDSDEQYF; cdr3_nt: TGTGCCAGCAGCCAAGATAGCGACGAGCAGTACTTC
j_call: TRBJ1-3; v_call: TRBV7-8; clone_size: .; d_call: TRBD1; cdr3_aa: CASSLQGAGGNTIYF; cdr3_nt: TGTGCCAGCAGCTTACAGGGGGCAGGTGGAAACACCATATATTTT
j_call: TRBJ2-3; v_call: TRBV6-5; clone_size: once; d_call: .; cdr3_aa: CASSPMAGTDTQYF; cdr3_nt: TGTGCCAGCAGTCCCATGGCAGGCACAGATACGCAGTATTTT
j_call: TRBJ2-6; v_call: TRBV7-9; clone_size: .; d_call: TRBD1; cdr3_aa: CASRRDRGLSGANVLTF; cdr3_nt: TGTGCCAGCAGACGGGACAGGGGTTTATCTGGGGCCAACGTCCTGACTTTC
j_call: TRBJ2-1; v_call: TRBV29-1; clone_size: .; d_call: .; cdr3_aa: CSVDVLYNEQFF; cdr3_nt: TGCAGCGTTGACGTCCTCTACAATGAGCAGTTCTTC
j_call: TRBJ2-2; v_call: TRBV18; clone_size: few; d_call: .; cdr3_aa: CASSPRSTGGTGELFF; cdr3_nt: TGTGCCAGCTCACCAAGAAGTACAGGTGGGACCGGGGAGCTGTTTTTT
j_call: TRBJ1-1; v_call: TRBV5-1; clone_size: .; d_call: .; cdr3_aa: CASSSGGYTEAFF; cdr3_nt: TGCGCCAGCAGCTCCGGCGGGTACACTGAAGCTTTCTTT
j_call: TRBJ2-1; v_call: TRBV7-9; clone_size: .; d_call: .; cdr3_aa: CASSFGGTRSYNEQFF; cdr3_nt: TGTGCCAGCAGTTTCGGGGGGACACGAAGCTACAATGAGCAGTTCTTC
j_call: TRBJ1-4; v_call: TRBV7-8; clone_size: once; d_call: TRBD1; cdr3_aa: CASRWTGQGSNEKLFF; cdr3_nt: TGTGCCAGCAGATGGACAGGACAAGGGTCTAATGAAAAACTGTTTTTT
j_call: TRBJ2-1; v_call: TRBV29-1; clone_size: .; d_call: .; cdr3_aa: CSVGRGSLDEQFF; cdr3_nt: TGCAGCGTTGGACGGGGGTCCTTGGATGAGCAGTTCTTC
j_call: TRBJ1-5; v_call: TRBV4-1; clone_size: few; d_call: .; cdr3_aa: CASSETTGYGQPQHF; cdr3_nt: TGCGCCAGCAGCGAAACGACAGGCTATGGGCAGCCCCAGCATTTT
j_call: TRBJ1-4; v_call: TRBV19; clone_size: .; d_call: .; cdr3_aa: CASSILPQTELFF; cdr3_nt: TGTGCCAGTAGTATTCTACCCCAGACAGAACTGTTTTTT
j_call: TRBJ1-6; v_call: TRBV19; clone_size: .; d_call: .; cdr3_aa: CASSIRGGALNSPLHF; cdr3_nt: TGTGCCAGTAGTATTAGGGGGGGGGCATTGAATTCACCCCTCCACTTT
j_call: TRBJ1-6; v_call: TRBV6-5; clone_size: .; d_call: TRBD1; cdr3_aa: CASSRDRGKNSPLHF; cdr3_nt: TGTGCCAGCAGCCGGGACAGGGGCAAGAATTCACCCCTCCACTTT
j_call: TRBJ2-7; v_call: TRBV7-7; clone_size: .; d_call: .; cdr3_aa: CASSLGAATEQYF; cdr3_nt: TGTGCCAGCAGCTTAGGGGCAGCCACCGAGCAGTACTTC
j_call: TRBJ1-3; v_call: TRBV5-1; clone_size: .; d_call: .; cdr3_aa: CASSLQGAGNTIYF; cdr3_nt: TGCGCCAGCAGCTTGCAAGGGGCTGGAAACACCATATATTTT
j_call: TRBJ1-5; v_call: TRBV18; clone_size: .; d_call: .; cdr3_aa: CASSPGQYNQPQHF; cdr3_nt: TGTGCCAGCTCACCAGGCCAGTATAATCAGCCCCAGCATTTT
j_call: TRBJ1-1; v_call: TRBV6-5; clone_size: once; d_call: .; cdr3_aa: CASSYTENTEAFF; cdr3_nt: TGTGCCAGCAGTTATACAGAAAACACTGAAGCTTTCTTT
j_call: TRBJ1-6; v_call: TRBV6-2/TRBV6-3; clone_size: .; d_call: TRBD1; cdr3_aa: CASSYPDRGSSYNSPLHF; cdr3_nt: TGTGCCAGCAGTTACCCGGACAGGGGAAGCTCCTATAATTCACCCCTCCACTTT